This TCR beta chain was identified during a study of T cells in Graves' hyperthyroidism and ophthalmopathy. This clonotype has just a few counts. Stable Graves' hyperthyroidism denoted no ophthalmopathy progression over 18 months. From germline, CDR1 is LGHDT and CDR2 YNNKEL (reference sequence). CDR3 length equals 17 residues. After removal of 0 bases from V and 2 bases from J, the junction contained 5 bases not matched to a gene. Amplification of TCR beta CDR3 regions was performed using RNA transcripts as template. HTBI primers were employed in a first-round RT-PCR of the TCR CDR3. Each CDR3 protein is one row after TCRdb ran MiXCR on the multiplex PCR reads. In the table there are 300,000 to 500,000 distinct CDR3 sequences, about 15% of which are singletons.

V is TRBV3-1 and J is TRBJ2-7, with 12 bases that match TRBD2. The specimen was blood. This receptor was identified in a woman aged 25 to 39 with Graves' hyperthyroidism. The CDR3 region is CASSQEWRLAGAYEQYF. The DNA for the CDR3 is TGTGCCAGCAGCCAAGAATGGCGACTAGCGGGAGCCTACGAGCAGTACTTC.